These 15 T cell receptor beta chains share one sample of origin, sequenced in a study of cytomegalovirus exposure and HLA in healthy donors. 13 Jbeta primers and 60 Vbeta primers were used for the PCR. TCRdb's table, derived via immunoSEQ multiplex PCR, lists solely in-frame clones and lacks some. The repertoire includes roughly 100,000 clones, 60% to 80% of them detected once, and less than 3.5% sits in the top ten. Sequencing was done on a sample of PBMCs. The source of these receptors is a man in his fifties or sixties in good health and CMV-seropositive.

V is TRBV28 and J is TRBJ2-5; D call uncertain. The J call may be incorrect, as the DNA end agrees better with TRBJ2-7. CDR1 MDHEN and CDR2 SYDVKM come from the germline V gene. The CDR3 is 12 residues long. The CDR3 nucleotides are TGTGCCAGCAGTTTGACTGATAGCGAGCAGTACTTC. Its translation is CASSLTDSEQYF.

Comment on this clone: Other nucleotide sequences in the sample specify the same CDR3. V usage is TRBV9 and J usage is TRBJ1-2; 7 positions agree with TRBD1. CDR3 length equals 14 residues. The junction had 3 bases not matched to a gene; V was cut back by 0 bases and J by 4 bases. Germline loops: CDR1 SGDLS, CDR2 YYNGEE. The CDR3 is CASSVGQGGYGYTF. CDR3 nucleotide sequence: TGTGCCAGCAGCGTAGGACAGGGCGGCTATGGCTACACCTTC.

The chain links TRBV5-1 to TRBJ1-6, with no clear D. Trimming pared 0 bases from V and 6 bases from J, leaving 13 bases between. The germline V gene encodes CDR1 SGHRS and CDR2 YFSETQ. This CDR3 comprises 16 residues. As DNA, the CDR3 is TGCGCCAGCAGCTTGGCCGCTGGCGGAGTTAATTCACCCCTCCACTTT. Its protein product is CASSLAAGGVNSPLHF.

This clone was recorded once. The chain recombines TRBV19 with TRBJ2-7; possible D gene TRBD2, 6 bases. The CDR3 has 14 amino acids. The germline CDR1 and CDR2 sequences are LNHDA and SQIVND (reference sequence). V gave up 5 bases and J gave up 2 bases, with 13 bases separating them. The CDR3 DNA reads as TGTGCCAGTAGTCCACTCCGGGGGACCTACGAGCAGTACTTC. Amino acids: CASSPLRGTYEQYF.

This chain links TRBV9 with TRBJ1-1; 7 positions agree with TRBD1. With V trimmed by 4 bases and J by 3 bases, 9 bases remained unmatched. From germline, CDR1 is SGDLS and CDR2 YYNGEE. The CDR3 runs 15 residues. DNA of the CDR3: TGTGCCAGCAGCCCCCAGTTAGGACAGGACACTGAAGCTTTCTTT. Translated, it gives CASSPQLGQDTEAFF.

V gene TRBV9 combines with J gene TRBJ2-3; 9 nucleotides align to TRBD1. Germline lookup yields CDR1 SGDLS and CDR2 YYNGEE. V lost 2 bases, J lost 6 bases, and 4 bases stayed unmatched. The CDR3 loop spans 14 amino acids. The CDR3 is CASSVGTGTDTQYF. The CDR3 coding sequence is TGTGCCAGCAGCGTCGGGACAGGGACCGATACGCAGTATTTT.

The chain couples TRBV11-3 to TRBJ2-3; the D gene is possibly TRBD2 (5 bases). In germline, CDR1 is SGHNT, CDR2 YENEEA. V lost 3 bases, J lost 1 base, and 11 bases lay in between. The CDR3 spans 15 residues. For the CDR3, the DNA is TGTGCCAGCAGCTTGAGCCCCGGGGGCACAGATACGCAGTATTTT. Protein product: CASSLSPGGTDTQYF.

This clone was seen more than once but under ten times. It differs at one base from a far larger clone, so likely a read error. This CDR3 is also generated by other DNA sequences in the sample. This chain uses TRBV5-1 with TRBJ1-2; 11 nucleotides agree with TRBD1. The CDR3 loop spans 16 amino acids. V shed 3 bases, J shed 3 bases, and the junction held 7 bases outside the gene matches. Germline loops: CDR1 SGHRS, CDR2 YFSETQ. CDR3 nucleotide sequence: TGCGCCAGCAGCTCGGTCGTGGGACAGGGGGACTATGGCTACACCTTC. Its protein is CASSSVVGQGDYGYTF. Drawing the rest from reference TRBV5-1 and TRBJ1-2, the complete variable domain is KAGVTQTPRYLIKTRGQQVTLSCSPISGHRSVSWYQQTPGQGLQFLFEYFSETQRNKGNFPGRFSGRQFSNSRSEMNVSTLELGDSALYLCASSSVVGQGDYGYTFGSGTRLTVV.

V gene TRBV18 combines with J gene TRBJ1-1; D might be TRBD1 (6 bases). The CDR3 runs to 15 residues. Germline V gene data show CDR1 as KGHSH and CDR2 as LQKENI. The V end lost 3 bases, the J end lost 3 bases, and 14 bases lay between the germline ends. CDR3 sequence (DNA): TGTGCCAGCTCACCTAGAGGGGGGGCATACACTGAAGCTTTCTTT. This encodes CASSPRGGAYTEAFF.

The chain links TRBV6-1 to TRBJ1-1; D unresolved. V shed 4 bases and J shed 2 bases, with 8 bases lying between them. The CDR3 runs 13 residues. CDR1 is MNHNS, CDR2 SASEGT, per germline. CDR3 in amino acids: CASSGTINTEAFF. For the CDR3, the DNA is TGTGCCAGCAGTGGTACTATCAACACTGAAGCTTTCTTT.

The gene calls are TRBV19 and TRBJ2-1; D is ambiguous. Per the germline V gene, CDR1 is LNHDA and CDR2 is SQIVND (reference sequence). V was pared by 11 bases and J by 1 base, with 12 bases between. The CDR3 is made up of 13 amino acids. CDR3 sequence: CASRVPSYNEQFF. CDR3 coding DNA: TGTGCCTCGAGAGTCCCTTCCTACAATGAGCAGTTCTTC.

The chain has TRBV4-1 and TRBJ2-7; D call uncertain. Germline CDR1 is MGHRA and CDR2 is YSYEKL. V lost 1 base and J 3 bases, leaving 7 bases between the germline ends. CDR3 length: 13 residues. The chain's CDR3 is CASSQAYSYEQYF. The CDR3 region has the DNA TGCGCCAGCAGCCAAGCTTACAGCTACGAGCAGTACTTC.

The chain uses TRBV19 and TRBJ2-3; 7 nucleotides match TRBD2. This CDR3 region has 16 residues. In germline, CDR1 is LNHDA, CDR2 SQIVND (reference sequence). V shed 4 bases, J shed 3 bases, and the junction held 10 bases outside the gene matches. This chain's CDR3 is CASSRGGAGVTDTQYF. In DNA form, the CDR3 reads TGTGCCAGTAGTAGGGGTGGGGCGGGAGTTACAGATACGCAGTATTTT.

CDR3 coding DNA: TGCGCCAGCAGCGCACCCGGGACAGGGCTCTTAGGCGAGACCCAGTACTTC. This codes for CASSAPGTGLLGETQYF. The chain couples TRBV5-1 to TRBJ2-5; the match to TRBD1 covers 9 bases. This CDR3 has 17 residues. Germline V gene data show CDR1 as SGHRS and CDR2 as YFSETQ. The trim removed 4 bases at V and 5 bases at J, leaving 15 bases unmatched.

V is TRBV2 and J is TRBJ2-4; D remains unclear. The germline V and J ends were trimmed by 3 bases and 4 bases, with 10 bases remaining between them. There are 14 residues in the CDR3. CDR1 is SNHLY and CDR2 is FYNNEI in the germline V gene. CDR3 nucleotides: TGTGCCAGCAGTGAGGCCAGTGTAAAAAACATTCAGTACTTC. Amino acid sequence: CASSEASVKNIQYF.